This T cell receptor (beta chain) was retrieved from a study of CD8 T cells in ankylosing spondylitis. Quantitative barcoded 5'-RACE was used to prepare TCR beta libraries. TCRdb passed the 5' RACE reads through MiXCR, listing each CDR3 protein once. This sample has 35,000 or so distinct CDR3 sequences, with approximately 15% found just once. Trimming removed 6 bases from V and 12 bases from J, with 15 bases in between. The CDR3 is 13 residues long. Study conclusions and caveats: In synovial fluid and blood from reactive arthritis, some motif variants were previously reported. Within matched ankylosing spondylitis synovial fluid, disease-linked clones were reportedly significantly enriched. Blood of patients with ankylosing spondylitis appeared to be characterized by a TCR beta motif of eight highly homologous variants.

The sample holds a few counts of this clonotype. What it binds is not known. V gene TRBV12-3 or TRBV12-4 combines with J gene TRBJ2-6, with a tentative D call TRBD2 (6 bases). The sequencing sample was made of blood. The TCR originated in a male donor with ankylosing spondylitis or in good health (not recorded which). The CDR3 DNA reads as TGTGCCAGCAGCCAAGGAGGGTTCAGCGTCCTGACTTTC. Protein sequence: CASSQGGFSVLTF.